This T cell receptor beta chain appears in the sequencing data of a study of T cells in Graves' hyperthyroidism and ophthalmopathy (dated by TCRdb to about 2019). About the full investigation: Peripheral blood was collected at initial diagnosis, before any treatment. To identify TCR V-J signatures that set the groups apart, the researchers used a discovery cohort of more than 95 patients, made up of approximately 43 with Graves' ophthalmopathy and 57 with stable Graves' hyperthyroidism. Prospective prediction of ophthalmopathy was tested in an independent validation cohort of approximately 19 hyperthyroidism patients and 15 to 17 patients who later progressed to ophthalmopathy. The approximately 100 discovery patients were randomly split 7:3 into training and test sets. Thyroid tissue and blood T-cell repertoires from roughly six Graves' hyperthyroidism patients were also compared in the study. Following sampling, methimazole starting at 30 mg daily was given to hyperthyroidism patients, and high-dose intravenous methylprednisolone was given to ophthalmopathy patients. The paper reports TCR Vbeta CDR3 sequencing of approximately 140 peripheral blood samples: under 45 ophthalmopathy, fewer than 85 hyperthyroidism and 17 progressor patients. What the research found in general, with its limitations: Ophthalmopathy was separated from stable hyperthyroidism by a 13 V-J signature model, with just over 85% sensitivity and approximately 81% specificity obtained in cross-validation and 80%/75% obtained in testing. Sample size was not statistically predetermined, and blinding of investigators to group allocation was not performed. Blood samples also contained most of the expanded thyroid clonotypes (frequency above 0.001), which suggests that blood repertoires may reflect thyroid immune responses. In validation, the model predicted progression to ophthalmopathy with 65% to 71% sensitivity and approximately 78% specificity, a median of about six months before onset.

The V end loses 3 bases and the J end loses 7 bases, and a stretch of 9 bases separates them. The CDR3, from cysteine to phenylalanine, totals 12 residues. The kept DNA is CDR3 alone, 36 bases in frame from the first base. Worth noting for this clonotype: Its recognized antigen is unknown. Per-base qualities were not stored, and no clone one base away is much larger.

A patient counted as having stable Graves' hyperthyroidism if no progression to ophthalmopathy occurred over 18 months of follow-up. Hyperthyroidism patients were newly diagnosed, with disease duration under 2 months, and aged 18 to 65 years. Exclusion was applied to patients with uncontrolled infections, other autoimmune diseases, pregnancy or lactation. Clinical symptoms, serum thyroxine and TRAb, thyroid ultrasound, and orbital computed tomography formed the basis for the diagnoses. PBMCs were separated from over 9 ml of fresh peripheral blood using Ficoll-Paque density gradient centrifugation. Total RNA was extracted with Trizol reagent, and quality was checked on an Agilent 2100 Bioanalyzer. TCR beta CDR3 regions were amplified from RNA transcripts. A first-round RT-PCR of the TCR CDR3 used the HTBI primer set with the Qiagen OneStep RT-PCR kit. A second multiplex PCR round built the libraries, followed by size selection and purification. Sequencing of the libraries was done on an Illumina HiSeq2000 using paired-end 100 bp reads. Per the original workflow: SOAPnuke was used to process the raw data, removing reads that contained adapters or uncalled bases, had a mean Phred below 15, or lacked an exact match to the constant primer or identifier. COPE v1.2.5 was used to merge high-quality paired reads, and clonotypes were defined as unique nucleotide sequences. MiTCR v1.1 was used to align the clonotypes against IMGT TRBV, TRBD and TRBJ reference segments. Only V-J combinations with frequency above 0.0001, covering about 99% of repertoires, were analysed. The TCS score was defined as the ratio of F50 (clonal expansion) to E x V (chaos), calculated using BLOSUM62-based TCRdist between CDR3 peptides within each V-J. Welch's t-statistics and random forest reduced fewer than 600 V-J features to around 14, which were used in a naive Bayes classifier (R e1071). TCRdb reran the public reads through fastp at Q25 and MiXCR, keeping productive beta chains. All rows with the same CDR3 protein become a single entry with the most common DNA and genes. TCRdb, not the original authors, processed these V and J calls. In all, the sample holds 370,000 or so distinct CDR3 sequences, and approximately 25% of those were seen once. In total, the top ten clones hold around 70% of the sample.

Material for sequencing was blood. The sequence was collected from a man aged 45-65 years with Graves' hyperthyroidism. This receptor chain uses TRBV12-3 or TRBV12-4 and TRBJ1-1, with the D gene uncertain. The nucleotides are TGTGCCAGCAGTTTCCTACGGAGTGAAGCTTTCTTT. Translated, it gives CASSFLRSEAFF.